Presented here are 32 T cell receptor beta chains from one specimen sequenced in a study of OX40 agonist ivuxolimab in advanced cancers. The data were produced by immunoSEQ multiplex PCR, yet TCRdb's version contains in-frame clones alone and is incomplete. The table shows around 81,000 clones, with more than 75% occurring only once. The material was CD4+ or CD8+ T cells sorted from blood, obtained in a trial of the OX40 agonist ivuxolimab. These receptors were taken from an adult with an advanced solid tumor such as melanoma, head and neck, liver or kidney cancer.

The gene calls are TRBV18 and TRBJ1-4, with a weak D call TRBD1 (6 bases). This CDR3 comprises 15 residues. Germline CDR1 KGHSH, CDR2 LQKENI. V shed 0 bases and J shed 5 bases, with 10 bases lying between them. CDR3 sequence reads: CASSPPGGLNEKLFF. As DNA, the CDR3 is TGTGCCAGCTCACCACCGGGGGGCCTAAATGAAAAACTGTTTTTT. The variable domain in full, completed from reference TRBV18 and TRBJ1-4, reads NAGVMQNPRHLVRRRGQEARLRCSPMKGHSHVYWYRQLPEEGLKFMVYLQKENIIDESGMPKERFSAEFPKEGPSILRIQQVVRGDSAAYFCASSPPGGLNEKLFFGSGTQLSVL.

The J gene is TRBJ1-1, the V gene TRBV28; D remains ambiguous. The V end lost 3 bases, the J end lost 3 bases, and 8 bases lay between the germline ends. CDR1 is MDHEN, CDR2 SYDVKM, per germline. The CDR3 consists of 13 residues. The CDR3 sequence is CASSLEWYTEAFF. DNA for the CDR3: TGTGCCAGCAGTTTGGAGTGGTACACTGAAGCTTTCTTT.

The V call is TRBV28, the J call TRBJ2-7; maybe TRBD2 (6 bases). CDR3 length: 15 amino acids. CDR1 and CDR2 from the germline V gene are MDHEN and SYDVKM. Trimming shortened V by 5 bases and J by 5 bases, and 19 bases separated the two germline ends. DNA of the CDR3: TGTGCCAGCAGTACCCCGGGTGGAGGGGAGGACGAGCAGTACTTC. Its translation is CASSTPGGGEDEQYF.

V usage is TRBV11-2 and J usage is TRBJ2-7, with 9 bases lining up with TRBD1. J gave up 4 bases and V 4 bases, and 5 bases lay outside the gene matches. There are 14 residues in the CDR3. CDR1 is SGHAT and CDR2 is FQNNGV in the germline V gene. CDR3 bases: TGTGCCAGCAGCTGGGGACAGGGTTCGTACGAGCAGTACTTC. Protein: CASSWGQGSYEQYF.

This clone was counted between two and nine times. This chain joins TRBV7-2 and TRBJ2-3; 15 positions agree with TRBD2. Germline V gene data show CDR1 as SGHTA and CDR2 as FQGNSA. The CDR3 is 16 residues long. V was clipped by 4 bases and J by 3 bases; unmatched bases: 2. The CDR3 nucleotides are TGTGCCAGCAGCTCGGGACTAGCGGGAGGTACAGATACGCAGTATTTT. Its protein product is CASSSGLAGGTDTQYF.

The chain has TRBV4-1 and TRBJ1-2; D is undetermined. CDR1 MGHRA and CDR2 YSYEKL come from the germline V gene. This CDR3 region has 16 residues. With 4 bases removed from V and 0 bases from J, the gap between germline ends came to 15 bases. The CDR3 sequence: CASSLRAAGTNYGYTF. CDR3 DNA sequence: TGCGCCAGCAGCCTCCGAGCTGCGGGGACTAACTATGGCTACACCTTC.

The chain has TRBV7-6 and TRBJ2-1, with a possible D match to TRBD1 (6 bases). Germline lookup yields CDR1 SGHVS and CDR2 FNYEAQ. Deletions cut 0 bases from V and 9 bases from J, with 9 bases between. CDR3 size: 13 residues. The CDR3 DNA follows: TGTGCCAGCAGCTTAGCTAGGGGGTCTGAGCAGTTCTTC. Amino acid sequence: CASSLARGSEQFF.

The chain is built from TRBV2 and TRBJ2-5; 10 nucleotides match TRBD1. The CDR3 is 16 residues long. Losses at the gene ends were 3 bases for V and 2 bases for J; bases not matched to a gene: 6. Germline V gene sequence: CDR1 SNHLY, CDR2 FYNNEI. The CDR3 loop reads CASSDRGQGSQETQYF. CDR3 in DNA: TGTGCCAGCAGTGATAGGGGACAGGGGAGTCAAGAGACCCAGTACTTC.

V and J are TRBV19 and TRBJ2-7; D possibly corresponds to TRBD1 (6 bases). Germline V lookup: CDR1 LNHDA, CDR2 SQIVND (reference sequence). V was pared by 3 bases and J by 0 bases, with 12 bases between. This CDR3 region has 15 residues. In DNA form, the CDR3 reads TGTGCCAGTAGTATTTCGGAAGGGGGCTCCTACGAGCAGTACTTC. This translates into CASSISEGGSYEQYF.

The V and J genes are TRBV30 and TRBJ1-3; unclear D gene. Germline CDR1 is GTSNPN and CDR2 is SVGIG (reference sequence). Trimming pared 1 base from V and 0 bases from J, leaving 4 bases between. The CDR3 totals 13 residues. The CDR3 sequence is CAWSDGSGNTIYF. CDR3 nucleotide sequence: TGTGCCTGGAGTGACGGCTCTGGAAACACCATATATTTT.

This clone was picked up a small number of times. The chain is built from TRBV2 and TRBJ1-5; TRBD1 matches at 7 bases. The CDR3 runs 14 residues. Trimming at V came to 3 bases and at J to 6 bases, leaving 5 bases not matched to a gene. Germline V gene lookup returns CDR1 SNHLY and CDR2 FYNNEI. The CDR3 sequence: CASSDRGGPQPQHF. The CDR3 DNA is TGTGCCAGCAGTGACAGGGGGGGTCCTCAGCCCCAGCATTTT.

CDR3 nucleotides: TGTGCCAGCAGTGAGAGTTTCAGGGGCCGGTACACTGAAGCTTTCTTT. This sequence encodes CASSESFRGRYTEAFF. The J gene is TRBJ1-1, the V gene TRBV6-1; maybe TRBD1 (6 bases). The CDR3 totals 16 residues. V lost 3 bases, J lost 3 bases, and 17 bases lay in between. The V gene's germline CDR1 is MNHNS and CDR2 SASEGT.

This clone showed up just once. The V and J genes are TRBV11-2 and TRBJ1-4, with TRBD1 identical over 7 bases. V lost 3 bases, J lost 3 bases, and 4 bases stayed unmatched. Germline V lookup: CDR1 SGHAT, CDR2 FQNNGV. The CDR3 is made up of 15 amino acids. CDR3: CASSFHRGPNEKLFF. CDR3 sequence (DNA): TGTGCCAGCAGCTTTCACAGGGGACCTAATGAAAAACTGTTTTTT. Looking up the rest from reference TRBV11-2 and TRBJ1-4 gives the full variable domain: EAGVAQSPRYKIIEKRQSVAFWCNPISGHATLYWYQQILGQGPKLLIQFQNNGVVDDSQLPKDRFSAERLKGVDSTLKIQPAKLEDSAVYLCASSFHRGPNEKLFFGSGTQLSVL.

This chain uses TRBV6-6 with TRBJ2-7; D ambiguous. CDR1 is MNHNY and CDR2 is SVGAGI in the germline V gene (reference sequence). Trimming took 6 bases from V and 3 from J, leaving 15 bases between them. The CDR3 covers 14 residues. The CDR3 sequence: CASRLSRADYEQYF. CDR3 sequence (DNA): TGTGCCAGCAGGTTGTCCCGGGCGGACTACGAGCAGTACTTC.

CDR3 DNA: TGTGCCAGCAGCTCCCCGACAGGGGGCCGGGGCTATGGCTACACCTTC. Its protein product is CASSSPTGGRGYGYTF. The V and J genes are TRBV28 and TRBJ1-2, with TRBD1 matching over 10 bases. CDR1 is MDHEN, CDR2 SYDVKM, per germline. With 6 bases clipped from V and 4 bases from J, the junction kept 11 bases outside the gene matches. The CDR3 has 16 amino acids.

V gene TRBV4-1 combines with J gene TRBJ1-4; TRBD1 is a possible D gene (6 bases). Germline CDR1 MGHRA, CDR2 YSYEKL. V dropped 0 bases and J dropped 4 bases, with 12 bases sitting between them. This CDR3 contains 16 residues. The CDR3 sequence: CASSQEGGQRNEKLFF. CDR3 in DNA: TGCGCCAGCAGCCAAGAAGGCGGACAGCGTAATGAAAAACTGTTTTTT.

The chain employs TRBV5-1 and TRBJ2-7, with 7 bases that match TRBD1. Germline values: CDR1 SGHRS, CDR2 YFSETQ. V shed 0 bases and J 2 bases; nucleotides not matched to a gene: 2. CDR3 length: 14 amino acids. CDR3 in amino acids: CASSLEQGTYEQYF. DNA for the CDR3: TGCGCCAGCAGCTTGGAACAGGGGACCTACGAGCAGTACTTC. Using reference TRBV5-1 and TRBJ2-7 for the parts outside the CDR3, the full variable domain is KAGVTQTPRYLIKTRGQQVTLSCSPISGHRSVSWYQQTPGQGLQFLFEYFSETQRNKGNFPGRFSGRQFSNSRSEMNVSTLELGDSALYLCASSLEQGTYEQYFGPGTRLTVT.

The rearrangement links TRBV5-8 to TRBJ2-3; 8 bases agree with TRBD1. The ends lost 4 bases at V and 3 bases at J; junction bases unmatched: 13. From germline, CDR1 is SGHTS and CDR2 YDEGEE. CDR3 size: 17 residues. The chain's CDR3 is CASSPGAGRGRTDTQYF. The CDR3 bases are TGTGCCAGCAGCCCAGGCGCGGGCAGGGGGCGGACAGATACGCAGTATTTT.

The sample holds one count of this clone. This chain connects TRBV27 to TRBJ2-7, with a possible D match to TRBD1 (6 bases). Trimming cost V 4 bases and J 3 bases, with 13 bases left between them. CDR3 length: 14 residues. Germline CDR1 is MNHEY and CDR2 is SMNVEV (reference sequence). The CDR3 nucleotides are TGTGCCAGCAGTTCGACAGGCTCCAACTACGAGCAGTACTTC. This translates into CASSSTGSNYEQYF.

The rearrangement uses TRBV4-3 and TRBJ2-7; D is perhaps TRBD2 (6 bases). With 0 bases removed from V and 1 base from J, the gap between germline ends came to 16 bases. The CDR3 runs 17 residues. CDR1 and CDR2 (germline): LGHNA, YSLEER. The CDR3 coding sequence is TGCGCCAGCAGCCAAGATCCGAGAGGGGCGGGATCCTACGAGCAGTACTTC. Residues: CASSQDPRGAGSYEQYF.

This clone was observed once. This sequence joins TRBV6-1 and TRBJ2-7; no clear D. CDR1 and CDR2 (germline): MNHNS, SASEGT. Trimming stripped 6 bases from V and 3 bases from J, with 6 bases between. This CDR3 is 11 amino acids long. CDR3 residues: CASRINYEQYF. Written as DNA, the CDR3 is TGTGCCAGCAGAATCAACTACGAGCAGTACTTC.

The gene calls are TRBV27 and TRBJ2-2; D is unclear. Trimming removed 7 bases at V and 7 bases at J, with 13 bases between. The length of the CDR3 is 13 residues. Germline loops: CDR1 MNHEY, CDR2 SMNVEV (reference sequence). Here the CDR3 reads CASTPSHSGELFF. CDR3 nucleotides: TGTGCCAGCACCCCATCCCATAGCGGGGAGCTGTTTTTT.

This clone has a handful of counts. CDR3 nucleotide sequence: TGTGCCAGCAGCCCAGGAGTTCAGACCCAGTACTTC. It specifies CASSPGVQTQYF. This sequence joins TRBV7-9 and TRBJ2-5; D gene uncertain. The CDR3 is 12 amino acids. The germline V gene has CDR1 SEHNR and CDR2 FQNEAQ (reference sequence). The germline V and J ends were trimmed by 5 bases and 6 bases, with 10 bases remaining between them.

This chain connects TRBV18 to TRBJ2-3, with D uncertain. This CDR3 has 15 amino acids. Per germline, CDR1 KGHSH and CDR2 LQKENI. V was clipped by 0 bases and J by 2 bases, with 9 bases between them. CDR3 residues: CASSPPLRHTDTQYF. CDR3 in DNA: TGTGCCAGCTCACCACCTCTCCGCCACACAGATACGCAGTATTTT.

The rearrangement links TRBV11-3 to TRBJ2-2, with D tentatively TRBD1 (6 bases). Germline assignment: CDR1 SGHNT and CDR2 YENEEA. Trimming cost V 4 bases and J 1 base, with 10 bases left between them. The CDR3 is made up of 15 amino acids. The CDR3 protein is CASSYDRRNTGELFF. CDR3 DNA sequence: TGTGCCAGCAGCTATGACAGGAGGAACACCGGGGAGCTGTTTTTT. Filled out from reference TRBV11-3 and TRBJ2-2, the complete variable domain reads EAGVVQSPRYKIIEKKQPVAFWCNPISGHNTLYWYLQNLGQGPELLIRYENEEAVDDSQLPKDRFSAERLKGVDSTLKIQPAELGDSAVYLCASSYDRRNTGELFFGEGSRLTVL.

The sample holds a few counts of this clone. The CDR3, as DNA: TGCGCCAGCAGCTTGGAAGGGGGCAATCAGCCCCAGCATTTT. As protein: CASSLEGGNQPQHF. The genes are TRBV5-1 and TRBJ1-5; possible D gene TRBD1, 5 bases. V was pared by 0 bases and J by 2 bases, with 6 bases between. This CDR3 spans 14 amino acids. CDR1 is SGHRS and CDR2 is YFSETQ in the germline V gene. Together with reference TRBV5-1 and TRBJ1-5, the CDR3 gives the full variable domain: KAGVTQTPRYLIKTRGQQVTLSCSPISGHRSVSWYQQTPGQGLQFLFEYFSETQRNKGNFPGRFSGRQFSNSRSEMNVSTLELGDSALYLCASSLEGGNQPQHFGDGTRLSIL.

The table lists this clone with a count of one. The chain recombines TRBV19 with TRBJ1-1; 9 bases line up with TRBD1. CDR1 and CDR2 (germline): LNHDA, SQIVND (reference sequence). This CDR3 spans 15 amino acids. V lost 6 bases to trimming and J lost 6 bases; unmatched junction nucleotides: 11. Written as DNA, the CDR3 is TGTGCCAGTAGCCCCCCCGGACAGGGGATAGCTGAAGCTTTCTTT. The encoded protein is CASSPPGQGIAEAFF.

This chain joins TRBV15 and TRBJ1-5; D possibly corresponds to TRBD1 (5 bases). The CDR3 spans 13 residues. CDR1 and CDR2 (germline): LNHNV, YYDKDF (reference sequence). With 1 base removed from V and 12 bases from J, the gap between germline ends came to 13 bases. CDR3 loop: CATSRVRDQIQHF. The CDR3 region has the DNA TGTGCCACCAGCAGAGTCCGGGACCAAATCCAGCATTTT.

This clone was found a few times. The chain couples TRBV6-4 to TRBJ1-1; 9 nucleotides line up with TRBD1. CDR3 size: 14 residues. The germline gives CDR1 MRHNA, CDR2 SNTAGT. Trimming removed 7 bases from V and 1 base from J; junction bases left unmatched: 4. CDR3 DNA sequence: TGTGCCAGCACCATGGACAGGGGGAACACTGAAGCTTTCTTT. It is translated as CASTMDRGNTEAFF.

The V and J genes are TRBV6-6 and TRBJ2-2; 7 bases match TRBD1. Germline assignment: CDR1 MNHNY and CDR2 SVGAGI (reference sequence). V was pared by 6 bases and J by 4 bases, with 5 bases of the junction left unmatched. CDR3 length: 14 amino acids. The DNA for the CDR3 is TGTGCCAGCAGCCCACAGGGGTCCACCGGGGAGCTGTTTTTT. Residues: CASSPQGSTGELFF.

The rearrangement links TRBV4-1 to TRBJ2-2; D perhaps matches TRBD1 (5 bases). From germline, CDR1 is MGHRA and CDR2 YSYEKL. The CDR3 has 16 amino acids. The V gene lost 4 bases and the J gene lost 2 bases, with 14 bases spanning the gap. The CDR3 DNA reads TGCGCCAGCAGCCGCGGTAGGGGCCCCAACACCGGGGAGCTGTTTTTT. Protein sequence: CASSRGRGPNTGELFF.

The chain has TRBV29-1 and TRBJ2-5, with 7 nucleotides matching TRBD2. J was trimmed by 5 bases and V by 3 bases; bases with no gene match: 9. Looked up from germline, CDR1 is SQVTM and CDR2 is ANQGSEA. This CDR3 contains 14 residues. The CDR3 bases are TGCAGCGTTGAGGACTGGGGGGGAAAGGAGACCCAGTACTTC. This sequence encodes CSVEDWGGKETQYF.